This is a list of T cell receptor beta chains from one sample in a study of T cells in Graves' hyperthyroidism and ophthalmopathy. TCRdb used MiXCR to reprocess the multiplex PCR reads, holding one entry per CDR3 protein. The sample holds a few hundred thousand distinct CDR3 sequences, roughly a sixth seen once. The source material was blood. The receptors shown here come from a woman between 40 and 55 years old with Graves' ophthalmopathy. Both conserved end residues are part of each CDR3. D genes are given only for firm matches. Clone sizes are given selectively: once, few, many, or a class where the clone is expanded.

TRBD2 | TRBJ2-1 | TRBV4-1 | - | TGCGCCAGCAGCCAGAAAGGACTAGCGGGAGTTGGTGAGCAGTTCTTC | CASSQKGLAGVGEQFF
- | TRBJ1-1 | TRBV2 | many | TGTGCCAGCAGTGAAGCCACAGTAGGGTTCGCTGAAGCTTTCTTT | CASSEATVGFAEAFF
- | TRBJ2-6 | TRBV30 | many | TGTGCCTGGAGTGTAGCAGAACCTGGGGCCAACGTCCTGACTTTC | CAWSVAEPGANVLTF
- | TRBJ2-2 | TRBV11-2 | many | TGTGCCAGCAGCTTAGGGGCAGTCACCGGGGAGCTGTTTTTT | CASSLGAVTGELFF
- | TRBJ2-2 | TRBV30 | - | TGTGCCTGGAGTGTAGGGGGGATCAACACCGGGGAGCTGTTTTTT | CAWSVGGINTGELFF
TRBD2 | TRBJ2-7 | TRBV20-1 | many | TGCAGTGCTAGACCGCTAGCGGGGTTCTCCTACGAGCAGTACTTC | CSARPLAGFSYEQYF
- | TRBJ1-2 | TRBV7-9 | few | TGTGCCAGCAGCTCTATTTCATACACCTTC | CASSSISYTF
TRBD2 | TRBJ2-1 | TRBV18 | many | TGTGCCAGCTCACTGCGGCGGGAGGTAGATGAGCAGTTCTTC | CASSLRREVDEQFF
- | TRBJ2-1 | TRBV27 | - | TGTGCCAGCAGTTTAGGCGAGGTTTATGAGCAGTTCTTC | CASSLGEVYEQFF
- | TRBJ1-3 | TRBV6-5 | - | TGTGCCAGCAGTTATTTACAGTGGGGCCCGGGAAACACCATATATTTT | CASSYLQWGPGNTIYF
- | TRBJ2-1 | TRBV20-1 | many | TGCAGTGCTCCCCTATCAGGGGATAGCTCCTACAATGAGCAGTTCTTC | CSAPLSGDSSYNEQFF
TRBD2 | TRBJ2-2 | TRBV28 | - | TGTGCCAGCAGGACTAGCGGGATGAACACCGGGGAGCTGTTTTTT | CASRTSGMNTGELFF
TRBD1 | TRBJ1-1 | TRBV29-1 | few | TGCAGCGTTGAAGACGACAGGGGATTGAGGAACACTGAAGCTTTCTTT | CSVEDDRGLRNTEAFF
TRBD2 | TRBJ2-7 | TRBV5-1 | - | TGCGCCAGCAGCTGGGGGGCCGGGACTAGCGGGGAGCAGTACTTC | CASSWGAGTSGEQYF
TRBD1 | TRBJ2-2 | TRBV6-1 | - | TGTGCCAGCAGAAAGCCGACCGGGACAGGGGAGGCCGGGGAGCTGTTTTTT | CASRKPTGTGEAGELFF
- | TRBJ2-7 | TRBV20-1 | many | TGCAGTGCTAATGACGCAGAATCCTACGAGCAGTACTTC | CSANDAESYEQYF
TRBD2 | TRBJ2-5 | TRBV20-1 | few | TGCAGTGCTAGAGATGCTAGCGGGGCAGAGACCCAGTACTTC | CSARDASGAETQYF
- | TRBJ2-5 | TRBV7-9 | - | TGTGCCAGCAGCTTCCGAAATAAAGCATGGGAGACCCAGTACTTC | CASSFRNKAWETQYF
- | TRBJ2-3 | TRBV7-8 | many | TGTGCCAGCAGCTCCTGGGGAATGAGCACAGATACGCAGTATTTT | CASSSWGMSTDTQYF
- | TRBJ1-6 | TRBV7-9 | - | TGTGCCAGCACCAACCTCAGGCAAAGTTATAATTCACCCCTCCACTTT | CASTNLRQSYNSPLHF
- | TRBJ1-1 | TRBV6-1 | once | TGTGCCAGCAGCGAACAGTCGGCACATCCTGAAGCTTTCTTT | CASSEQSAHPEAFF
TRBD1 | TRBJ2-1 | TRBV30 | many | TGTGCCTGGAGTGTACTACAGGGGAATGAGCAGTTCTTC | CAWSVLQGNEQFF
- | TRBJ1-5 | TRBV2 | - | TGTGCCAGCAGAGAGGACACGGGGGTCTTTCAGCCCCAGCATTTT | CASREDTGVFQPQHF
- | TRBJ2-1 | TRBV25-1 | few | TGTGCCAGCAGTCAACCAGGGCTCTACAATGAGCAGTTCTTC | CASSQPGLYNEQFF
- | TRBJ2-1 | TRBV7-8 | many | TGTGCCAGCAGCTCCTTTGGCGGGGCGAGTAATGAGCAGTTCTTC | CASSSFGGASNEQFF
- | TRBJ2-2 | TRBV29-1 | many | TGCAGCGTTGGACCCTCAGGGGCCGGGGAGCTGTTTTTT | CSVGPSGAGELFF
- | TRBJ1-5 | TRBV27 | - | TGTGCCAGCAGTTTAGCAGGGGCCGCCAATCAGCCCCAGCATTTT | CASSLAGAANQPQHF
TRBD1 | TRBJ1-5 | TRBV5-5 | - | TGTGCCAGCAGCGTGGGGGGACAGGGGGACAATCAGCCCCAGCATTTT | CASSVGGQGDNQPQHF
TRBD2 | TRBJ2-3 | TRBV6-1 | - | TGTGCCAGCAGTTGGGCTAGCGGGCTCACAGATACGCAGTATTTT | CASSWASGLTDTQYF
- | TRBJ2-5 | TRBV7-8 | many | TGTGCCAGCAGCCATCCCGGGGGAGAACGAATCCAAGAGACCCAGTACTTC | CASSHPGGERIQETQYF
- | TRBJ2-5 | TRBV3-1 | many | TGTGCCAGCAGCCAGGCGCGGACAGTCCAAGAGACCCAGTACTTC | CASSQARTVQETQYF
TRBD2 | TRBJ2-7 | TRBV20-1 | few | TGCAGTGCTGGGAGCGGGGGGCTTCACTACGAGCAGTACTTC | CSAGSGGLHYEQYF
- | TRBJ2-5 | TRBV29-1 | few | TGCAGCGCTCGGGGGGCGGGAGAGACCCAGTACTTC | CSARGAGETQYF
TRBD2 | TRBJ2-1 | TRBV2 | many | TGTGCCAGCAGTCGGGGACTAGTTTACTCCTACAATGAGCAGTTCTTC | CASSRGLVYSYNEQFF
TRBD1 | TRBJ2-7 | TRBV12-3/TRBV12-4 | many | TGTGCCAGCAGCACTGGGACAGGGGGAATCTTCGAGCAGTACTTC | CASSTGTGGIFEQYF
- | TRBJ2-3 | TRBV7-4 | few | TGTGCCAGCAGCTTAGTTTCCCCCCGATACACAGATACGCAGTATTTT | CASSLVSPRYTDTQYF
- | TRBJ1-4 | TRBV3-1 | many | TGTGCCAGCAGCCAAGATCCCGGGCGGACTAATGAAAAACTGTTTTTT | CASSQDPGRTNEKLFF
- | TRBJ1-4 | TRBV4-1 | few | TGCGCCAGCAGCCAAATCCGTTCCGGGATTACTAATGAAAAACTGTTTTTT | CASSQIRSGITNEKLFF
TRBD1 | TRBJ2-7 | TRBV12-3/TRBV12-4 | - | TGTGCCAGCAGCTCCTCGAACAGGGGTGACAGAGAGCAGTACTTC | CASSSSNRGDREQYF
- | TRBJ1-1 | TRBV28 | - | TGTGCCAGCAGACCCCGACCCATGAACACTGAAGCTTTCTTT | CASRPRPMNTEAFF
TRBD1 | TRBJ2-5 | TRBV27 | few | TGTGCCAGCAGTTTAATATCGTGGGTTGGGGACAGGCCCCAAGAGACCCAGTACTTC | CASSLISWVGDRPQETQYF
- | TRBJ1-1 | TRBV19 | - | TGTGCCAGTAGTTCGGGACGGATGAACACTGGAGCTTTCTTT | CASSSGRMNTGAFF
TRBD2 | TRBJ2-2 | TRBV11-3 | - | TGTGCCAGCAGCCCAGGGACTAGCGGGAATCTCGGGGAGCTGTTTTTT | CASSPGTSGNLGELFF
TRBD1 | TRBJ1-2 | TRBV28 | many | TGTGCCAGCAGTTTAGGGGAAGGACAGGGTATTAATAACTATGGCTACACCTTC | CASSLGEGQGINNYGYTF
- | TRBJ2-3 | TRBV5-1 | - | TGTGCCAGCAGCTTCCCGGGACAAAGCACAGATACGCAGTATTTT | CASSFPGQSTDTQYF
- | TRBJ1-1 | TRBV2 | few | TGTGCCAGCGGGGAGCAGCGTGGTCAAATGAACACTGAAGCTTTCTTT | CASGEQRGQMNTEAFF
- | TRBJ1-4 | TRBV6-4 | - | TGTGCCAGCAAGAGAACAGGGCGGGAGTCTAATGAAAAACTGTTTTTT | CASKRTGRESNEKLFF